Reported below is one TCR beta chain. This sample is part of a study of T-cell reconstitution after alpha-beta-depleted transplantation in children. The CDR3 contains 14 residues. The V and J ends lost 4 bases and 8 bases, in that order; junction bases with no gene match: 5. Germline V CDR1 and CDR2: SEHNR, FQNEAQ (reference sequence). Molecular barcoding with unique molecular identifiers was used for the TCRbeta library. TCRdb reprocessed the PCR reads with MiXCR, giving one entry per CDR3 protein. The sample has approximately 400,000 distinct CDR3 sequences; roughly 10% are singletons. V and J are TRBV7-9 and TRBJ1-6, with 7 nucleotides matching TRBD1. The sequence derives from a human donor who donated a stem cell graft to a child with acute myeloid leukemia. This specimen consisted of PBMCs from the stem cell graft donor, obtained from the stem cell graft. CDR3 sequence: CASSYRDSYSPLHF. Written as DNA, the CDR3 is TGTGCCAGCAGCTACCGGGACAGCTATTCACCCCTCCACTTT.